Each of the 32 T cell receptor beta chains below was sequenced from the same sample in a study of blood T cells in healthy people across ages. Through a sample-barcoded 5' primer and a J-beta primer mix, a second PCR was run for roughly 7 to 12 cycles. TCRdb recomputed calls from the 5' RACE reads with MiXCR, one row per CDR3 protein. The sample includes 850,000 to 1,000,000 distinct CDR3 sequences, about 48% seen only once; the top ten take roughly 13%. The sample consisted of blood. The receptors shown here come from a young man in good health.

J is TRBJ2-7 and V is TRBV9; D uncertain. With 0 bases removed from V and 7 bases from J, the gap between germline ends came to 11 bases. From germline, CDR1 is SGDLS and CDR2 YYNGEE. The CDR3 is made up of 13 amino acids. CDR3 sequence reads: CASSVEPTREQYF. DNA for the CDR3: TGTGCCAGCAGCGTAGAGCCTACCAGGGAGCAGTACTTC. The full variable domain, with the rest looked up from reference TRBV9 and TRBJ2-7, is DSGVTQTPKHLITATGQRVTLRCSPRSGDLSVYWYQQSLDQGLQFLIQYYNGEERAKGNILERFSAQQFPDLHSELNLSSLELGDSALYFCASSVEPTREQYFGPGTRLTVT.

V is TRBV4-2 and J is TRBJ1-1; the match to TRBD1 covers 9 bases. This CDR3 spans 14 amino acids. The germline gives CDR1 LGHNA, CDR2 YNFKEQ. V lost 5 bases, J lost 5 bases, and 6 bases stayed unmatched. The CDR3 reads CASSKRQGGTEAFF. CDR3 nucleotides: TGTGCCAGCAGCAAGAGACAGGGGGGAACTGAAGCTTTCTTT.

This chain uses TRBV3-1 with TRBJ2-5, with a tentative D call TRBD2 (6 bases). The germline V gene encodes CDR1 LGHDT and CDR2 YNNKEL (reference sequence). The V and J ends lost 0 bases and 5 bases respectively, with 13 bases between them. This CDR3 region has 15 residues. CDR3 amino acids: CASSQDRAGKETQYF. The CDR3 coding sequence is TGTGCCAGCAGCCAAGATAGGGCGGGGAAGGAGACCCAGTACTTC.

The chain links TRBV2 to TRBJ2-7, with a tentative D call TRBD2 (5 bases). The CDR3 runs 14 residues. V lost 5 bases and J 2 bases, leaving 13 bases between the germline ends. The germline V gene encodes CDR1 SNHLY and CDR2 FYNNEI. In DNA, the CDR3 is TGTGCCAGCAGTCCTCGGGGAAACACCTACGAGCAGTACTTC. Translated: CASSPRGNTYEQYF.

CDR3 protein: CASSHTWAQETQYF. For the CDR3, the DNA is TGTGCCAGCAGCCATACATGGGCCCAAGAGACCCAGTACTTC. The chain uses TRBV6-6 and TRBJ2-5; D is undetermined. Trimming took 6 bases from V and 1 from J, leaving 12 bases between them. CDR3 length: 14 residues. The germline V gene encodes CDR1 MNHNY and CDR2 SVGAGI (reference sequence).

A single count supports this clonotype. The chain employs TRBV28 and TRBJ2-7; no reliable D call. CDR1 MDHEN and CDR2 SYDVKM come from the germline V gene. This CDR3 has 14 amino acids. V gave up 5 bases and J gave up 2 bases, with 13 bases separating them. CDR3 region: CASSPGESTYEQYF. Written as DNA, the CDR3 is TGTGCCAGCAGTCCAGGCGAGAGCACCTACGAGCAGTACTTC.

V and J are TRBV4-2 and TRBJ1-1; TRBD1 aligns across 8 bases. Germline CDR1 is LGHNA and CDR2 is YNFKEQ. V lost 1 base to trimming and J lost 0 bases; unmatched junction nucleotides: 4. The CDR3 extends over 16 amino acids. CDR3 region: CASSQGTGGMNTEAFF. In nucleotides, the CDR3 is TGTGCCAGCAGCCAAGGCACAGGGGGGATGAACACTGAAGCTTTCTTT.

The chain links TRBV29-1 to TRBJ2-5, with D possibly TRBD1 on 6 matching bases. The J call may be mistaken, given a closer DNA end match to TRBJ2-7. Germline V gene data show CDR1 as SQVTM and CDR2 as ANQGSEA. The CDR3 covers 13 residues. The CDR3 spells CSVARTGTPEQYF. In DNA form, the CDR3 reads TGCAGCGTTGCTCGCACCGGGACACCCGAGCAGTACTTC.

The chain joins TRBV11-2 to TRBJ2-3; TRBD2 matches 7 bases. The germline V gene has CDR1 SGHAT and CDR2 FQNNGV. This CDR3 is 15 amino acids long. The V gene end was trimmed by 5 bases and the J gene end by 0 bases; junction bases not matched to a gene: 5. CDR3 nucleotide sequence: TGTGCCAGCAGCATCGGGACTACCAGCACAGATACGCAGTATTTT. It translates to CASSIGTTSTDTQYF.

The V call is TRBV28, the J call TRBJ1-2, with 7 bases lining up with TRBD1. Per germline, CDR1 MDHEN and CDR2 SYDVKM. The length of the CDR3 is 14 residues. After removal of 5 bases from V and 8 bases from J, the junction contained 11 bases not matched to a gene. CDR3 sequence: CASSTLNRGEGYTF. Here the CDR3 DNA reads TGTGCCAGCAGTACTCTAAACAGGGGCGAAGGCTACACCTTC.

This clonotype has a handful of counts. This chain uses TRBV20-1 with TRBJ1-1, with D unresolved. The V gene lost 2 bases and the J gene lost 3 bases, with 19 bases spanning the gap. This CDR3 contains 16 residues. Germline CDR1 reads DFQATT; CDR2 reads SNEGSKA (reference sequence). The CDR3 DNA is TGCAGTGCTAGAAAGGGAGGAGGGTTAAGTGACACTGAAGCTTTCTTT. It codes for CSARKGGGLSDTEAFF.

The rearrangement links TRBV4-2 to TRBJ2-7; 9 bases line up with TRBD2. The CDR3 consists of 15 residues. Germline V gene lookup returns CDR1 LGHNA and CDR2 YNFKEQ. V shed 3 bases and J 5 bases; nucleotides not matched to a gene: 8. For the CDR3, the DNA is TGTGCCAGCAGCCAGATAGCGGGAGCGGGAGACGAGCAGTACTTC. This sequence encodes CASSQIAGAGDEQYF.

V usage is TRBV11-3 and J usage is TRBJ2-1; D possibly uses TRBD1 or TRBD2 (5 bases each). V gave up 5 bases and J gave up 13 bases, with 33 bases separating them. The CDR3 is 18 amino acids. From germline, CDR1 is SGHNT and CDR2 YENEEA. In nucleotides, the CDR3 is TGTGCCAGCAGCCTCCCAAAACGGGGCCGAACCTCGGGTGAGACCCAGTTCTTC. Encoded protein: CASSLPKRGRTSGETQFF.

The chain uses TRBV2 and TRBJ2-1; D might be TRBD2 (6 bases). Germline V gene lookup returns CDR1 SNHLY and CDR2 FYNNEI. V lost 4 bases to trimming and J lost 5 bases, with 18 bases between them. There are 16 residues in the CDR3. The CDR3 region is CASSASSARTHNEQFF. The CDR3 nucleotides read TGTGCCAGCAGTGCCTCTAGCGCCCGGACCCACAATGAGCAGTTCTTC.

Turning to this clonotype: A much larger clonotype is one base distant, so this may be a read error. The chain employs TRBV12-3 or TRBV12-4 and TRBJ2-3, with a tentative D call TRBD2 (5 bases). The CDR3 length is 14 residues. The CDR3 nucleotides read TGTGCCGGCAGTTTAGCCGGGGTTCCAGATACGCAGTATTTT. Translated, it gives CAGSLAGVPDTQYF.

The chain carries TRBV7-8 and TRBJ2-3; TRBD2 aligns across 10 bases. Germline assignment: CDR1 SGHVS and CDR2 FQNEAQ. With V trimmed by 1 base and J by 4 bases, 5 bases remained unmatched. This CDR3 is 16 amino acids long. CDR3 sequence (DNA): TGTGCCAGCAGCTTAGAAGCGGGGGGGCGGCCAGATACGCAGTATTTT. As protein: CASSLEAGGRPDTQYF.

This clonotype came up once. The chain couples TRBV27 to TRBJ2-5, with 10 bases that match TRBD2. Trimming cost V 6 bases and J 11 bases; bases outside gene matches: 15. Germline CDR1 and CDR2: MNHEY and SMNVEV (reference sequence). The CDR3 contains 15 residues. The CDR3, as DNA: TGTGCCAGCAGACTAGGAACTAGCGGGGTCAATGAGCAGTACTTC. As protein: CASRLGTSGVNEQYF.

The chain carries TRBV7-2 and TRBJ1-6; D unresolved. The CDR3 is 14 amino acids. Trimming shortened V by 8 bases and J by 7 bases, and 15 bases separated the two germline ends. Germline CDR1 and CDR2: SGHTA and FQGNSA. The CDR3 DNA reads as TGTGCCAGCGGGATCTCCAAAGGCAATTCACCCCTCCACTTT. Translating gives CASGISKGNSPLHF.

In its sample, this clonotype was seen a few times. This chain's CDR3 is CASSLPGTSGRKETQYF. The CDR3 region has the DNA TGTGCCAGCAGTTTGCCCGGGACTAGCGGACGAAAGGAGACCCAGTACTTC. The gene calls are TRBV7-2 and TRBJ2-5; 11 bases agree with TRBD2. The length of the CDR3 is 17 residues. With 6 bases clipped from V and 5 bases from J, the junction kept 14 bases outside the gene matches. The V gene's germline CDR1 is SGHTA and CDR2 FQGNSA.

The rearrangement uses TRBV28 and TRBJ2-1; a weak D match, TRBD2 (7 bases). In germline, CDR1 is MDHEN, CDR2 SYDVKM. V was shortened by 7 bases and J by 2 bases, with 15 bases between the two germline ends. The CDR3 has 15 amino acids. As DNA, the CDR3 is TGTGCCAGCAACGAAGGGGGAGGGCCCTACAATGAGCAGTTCTTC. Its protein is CASNEGGGPYNEQFF.

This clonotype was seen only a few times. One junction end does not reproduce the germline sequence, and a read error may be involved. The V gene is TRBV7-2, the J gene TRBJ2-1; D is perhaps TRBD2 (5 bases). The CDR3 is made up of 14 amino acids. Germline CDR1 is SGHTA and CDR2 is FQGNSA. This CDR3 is CASSHGGDSNERFF. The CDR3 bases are TGTGCCAGCAGCCACGGAGGAGATAGCAATGAGCGGTTCTTC.

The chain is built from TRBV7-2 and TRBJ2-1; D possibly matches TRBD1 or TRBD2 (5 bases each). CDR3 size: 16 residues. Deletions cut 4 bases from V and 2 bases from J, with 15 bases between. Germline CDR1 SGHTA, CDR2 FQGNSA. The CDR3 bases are TGTGCCAGCAGCTCTTTGGGGCGGGCTGCCTACAATGAGCAGTTCTTC. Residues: CASSSLGRAAYNEQFF.

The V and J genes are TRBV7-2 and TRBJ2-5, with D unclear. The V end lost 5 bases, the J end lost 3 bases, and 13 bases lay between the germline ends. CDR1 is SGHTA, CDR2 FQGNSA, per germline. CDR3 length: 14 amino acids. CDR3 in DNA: TGTGCCAGCAGCCCCCGAGAGTGGGAAGAGACCCAGTACTTC. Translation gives CASSPREWEETQYF.

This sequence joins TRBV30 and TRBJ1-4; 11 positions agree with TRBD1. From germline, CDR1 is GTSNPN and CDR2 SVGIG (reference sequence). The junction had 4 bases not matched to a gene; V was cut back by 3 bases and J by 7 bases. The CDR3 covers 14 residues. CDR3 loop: CAWSPGQGAEKLFF. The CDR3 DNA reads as TGTGCCTGGAGCCCCGGACAGGGGGCTGAAAAACTGTTTTTT.

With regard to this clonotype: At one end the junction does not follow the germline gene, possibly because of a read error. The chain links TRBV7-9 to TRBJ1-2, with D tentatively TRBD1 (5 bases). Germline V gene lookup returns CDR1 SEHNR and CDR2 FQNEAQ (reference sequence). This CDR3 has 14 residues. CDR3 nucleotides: TGTGCCAACAGCTTAGCGGGGACTCGTGAGGGCTACACCTTC. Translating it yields CANSLAGTREGYTF.

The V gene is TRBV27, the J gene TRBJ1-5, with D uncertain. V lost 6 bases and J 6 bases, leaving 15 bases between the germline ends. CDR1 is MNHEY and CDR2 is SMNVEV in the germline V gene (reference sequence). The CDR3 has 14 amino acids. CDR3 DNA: TGTGCCAGCAGCCCGAATTCGGCGAGTCAGCCCCAGCATTTT. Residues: CASSPNSASQPQHF.

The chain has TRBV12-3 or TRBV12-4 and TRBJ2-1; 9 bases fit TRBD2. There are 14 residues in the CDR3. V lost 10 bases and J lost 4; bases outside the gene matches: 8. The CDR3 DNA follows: TGTGCCACCTTGTCCCTAGCGGGGTACAATGAGCAGTTCTTC. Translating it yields CATLSLAGYNEQFF.

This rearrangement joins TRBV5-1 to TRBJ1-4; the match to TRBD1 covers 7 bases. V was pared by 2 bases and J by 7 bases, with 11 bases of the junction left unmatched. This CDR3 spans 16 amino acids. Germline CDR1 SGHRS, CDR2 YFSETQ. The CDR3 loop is CASSLTVVGGGEKLFF. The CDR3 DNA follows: TGCGCCAGCAGCTTAACGGTCGTAGGGGGCGGTGAAAAACTGTTTTTT. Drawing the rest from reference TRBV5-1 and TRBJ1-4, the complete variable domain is KAGVTQTPRYLIKTRGQQVTLSCSPISGHRSVSWYQQTPGQGLQFLFEYFSETQRNKGNFPGRFSGRQFSNSRSEMNVSTLELGDSALYLCASSLTVVGGGEKLFFGSGTQLSVL.

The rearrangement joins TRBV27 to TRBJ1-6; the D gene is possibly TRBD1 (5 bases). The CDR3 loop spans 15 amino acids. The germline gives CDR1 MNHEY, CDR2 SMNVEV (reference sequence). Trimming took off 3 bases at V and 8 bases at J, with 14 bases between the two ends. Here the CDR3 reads CASSLRGLTDSPLHF. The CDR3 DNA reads TGTGCCAGCAGTTTGCGGGGACTCACAGATTCACCCCTCCACTTT.

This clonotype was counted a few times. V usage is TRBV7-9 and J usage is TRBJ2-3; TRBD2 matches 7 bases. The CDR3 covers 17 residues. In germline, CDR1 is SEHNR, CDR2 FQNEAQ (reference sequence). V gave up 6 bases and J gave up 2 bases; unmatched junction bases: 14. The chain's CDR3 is CASSSLRDGTNTDTQYF. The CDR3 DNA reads TGTGCCAGCAGTTCCCTCCGGGACGGGACTAACACAGATACGCAGTATTTT. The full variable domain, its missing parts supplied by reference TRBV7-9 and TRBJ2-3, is DTGVSQNPRHKITKRGQNVTFRCDPISEHNRLYWYRQTLGQGPEFLTYFQNEAQLEKSRLLSDRFSAERPKGSFSTLEIQRTEQGDSAMYLCASSSLRDGTNTDTQYFGPGTRLTVL.

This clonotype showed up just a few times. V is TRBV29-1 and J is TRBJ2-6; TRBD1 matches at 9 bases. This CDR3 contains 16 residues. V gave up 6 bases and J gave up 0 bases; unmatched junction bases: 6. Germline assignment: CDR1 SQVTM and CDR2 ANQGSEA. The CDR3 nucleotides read TGCAGCGTGGTGACAGGGGGAGACTCTGGGGCCAACGTCCTGACTTTC. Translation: CSVVTGGDSGANVLTF.

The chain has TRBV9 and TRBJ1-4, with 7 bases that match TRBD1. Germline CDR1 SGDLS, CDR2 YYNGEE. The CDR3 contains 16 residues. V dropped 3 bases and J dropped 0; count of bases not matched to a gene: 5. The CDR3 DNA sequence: TGTGCCAGCAGCGCGGGGGACAGACCAACTAATGAAAAACTGTTTTTT. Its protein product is CASSAGDRPTNEKLFF.